These 14 T cell receptor beta chains share one sample of origin, sequenced in a study of T cells in localized non-small cell lung cancer (dated by TCRdb to 2019 to 2021). Libraries came from the immunoSEQ multiplex PCR assay. TCRdb mirrors the immuneACCESS table, restricted to in-frame sequences. Some clones are absent from its copies; in checked studies, under half trace to an unresolved V gene, and the reason for the others is unknown. The table for this sample lists 4,000 or so clones; around 35% of them were counted only once. 6% to 9% of the sample rests with the top ten. The material was normal lung tissue next to the tumor, obtained before any cancer treatment. All receptors come from a woman aged 40 to 75 with stage I lung adenocarcinoma.

The chain couples TRBV19 to TRBJ2-2; D might be TRBD2 (5 bases). Trimming removed 5 bases at V and 0 bases at J, with 7 bases between. This CDR3 is 14 amino acids long. The germline V gene has CDR1 LNHDA and CDR2 SQIVND (reference sequence). The CDR3 DNA reads TGTGCCAGTAGTTGGACTCCGAACACCGGGGAGCTGTTTTTT. The encoded protein is CASSWTPNTGELFF.

The genes are TRBV6-8 and TRBJ2-1; the match to TRBD1 covers 7 bases. The trim removed 5 bases at V and 0 bases at J, leaving 13 bases unmatched. The CDR3 contains 18 residues. Germline-derived CDR1 and CDR2 are MNHGY and SAAAGT. Written as DNA, the CDR3 is TGTGCCAGCAGTAAACAATCACGGACAGGCCTCTCCTACAATGAGCAGTTCTTC. This gives the protein CASSKQSRTGLSYNEQFF.

This clone was found a few times. J is TRBJ1-2 and V is TRBV9; D unresolved. Germline CDR1 SGDLS, CDR2 YYNGEE. The CDR3 length is 15 residues. V gave up 3 bases and J gave up 5 bases, with 17 bases separating them. The CDR3 nucleotides read TGTGCCAGCAGCGCGAGCAGGTTCCGAGGGTATGGCTACACCTTC. Residues: CASSASRFRGYGYTF.

The V gene is TRBV5-1, the J gene TRBJ2-7; D gene uncertain. Germline loops: CDR1 SGHRS, CDR2 YFSETQ. The ends were cut back, 0 bases at V and 2 bases at J, with 12 bases in the middle. The CDR3 has 15 residues. The CDR3 loop reads CASSLALGQAYEQYF. The CDR3 nucleotides read TGCGCCAGCAGCTTGGCCTTAGGGCAGGCCTACGAGCAGTACTTC.

There are a few counts of this clone. The chain uses TRBV5-1 and TRBJ2-5; D is ambiguous. V shed 0 bases and J shed 1 base, with 7 bases lying between them. Germline V lookup: CDR1 SGHRS, CDR2 YFSETQ. The CDR3 covers 14 residues. The CDR3 spells CASSLEHPQETQYF. Written as DNA, the CDR3 is TGCGCCAGCAGCTTGGAACACCCCCAAGAGACCCAGTACTTC.

This clone has just a few counts. The CDR3 DNA reads as TGTGCCAGCTCACCAGCTTCAGGAGAAGCTTTCTTT. Translating it yields CASSPASGEAFF. The genes are TRBV18 and TRBJ1-1; D unresolved. The length of the CDR3 is 12 residues. Germline CDR1 and CDR2: KGHSH and LQKENI. Trimming removed 2 bases at V and 8 bases at J, with 9 bases between.

J is TRBJ2-3 and V is TRBV5-1, with 7 bases identical to TRBD2. The CDR3 totals 18 residues. Germline values: CDR1 SGHRS, CDR2 YFSETQ. With 4 bases clipped from V and 0 bases from J, the junction kept 14 bases outside the gene matches. The CDR3 reads CASSLVTGRAVSTDTQYF. The DNA for the CDR3 is TGCGCCAGCAGCCTGGTGACGGGGAGGGCCGTTAGCACAGATACGCAGTATTTT.

This rearrangement joins TRBV1 to TRBJ2-7; the table's TRBD1 call for D was not verified on the DNA. TRBV1 is termed a pseudogene. The CDR3 runs to 16 residues. The CDR3: CASSQDLGTGVYEQYF. In DNA, the CDR3 is TGCGCCAGCAGCCAAGACCTCGGGACAGGGGTGTACGAGCAGTACTTC.

The rearrangement links TRBV28 to TRBJ2-3; D possibly corresponds to TRBD2 (6 bases). CDR1 is MDHEN and CDR2 is SYDVKM in the germline V gene. Trimming stripped 4 bases from V and 0 bases from J, with 11 bases between. The CDR3 length is 15 residues. The CDR3 spells CASSSGEPSTDTQYF. CDR3 nucleotides: TGTGCCAGCAGTTCGGGAGAACCTAGCACAGATACGCAGTATTTT.

This sequence joins TRBV28 and TRBJ1-2, with unresolved D. V lost 5 bases, J lost 6 bases, and 16 bases lay in between. Germline values: CDR1 MDHEN, CDR2 SYDVKM. The CDR3 covers 14 residues. CDR3 residues: CASSLNPYTDGYTF. CDR3 DNA sequence: TGTGCCAGCAGTCTAAACCCCTACACGGATGGCTACACCTTC.

The V and J genes are TRBV6-1 and TRBJ1-1, with D possibly TRBD1 on 5 matching bases. Trimming took off 1 base at V and 11 bases at J, with 14 bases between the two ends. CDR1 is MNHNS, CDR2 SASEGT, per germline. The CDR3 totals 13 residues. The CDR3 DNA follows: TGTGCCAGCAGTGAAGAGCAGGGAAGGGTGGCTTTCTTT. It yields the protein CASSEEQGRVAFF.

The V call is TRBV11-3, the J call TRBJ2-3; D not certain. CDR1 is SGHNT and CDR2 is YENEEA in the germline V gene. This CDR3 contains 17 residues. Between the trimmed V and J ends, which lost 5 bases and 2 bases, there was a span of 20 bases. This CDR3 is CASSPEGISRSTDTQYF. As DNA, the CDR3 is TGTGCCAGCAGCCCGGAAGGGATATCTCGGTCCACAGATACGCAGTATTTT.

This clone was seen a handful of times. This rearrangement joins TRBV6-8 to TRBJ2-5, with D uncertain. Trimming removed 3 bases from V and 2 bases from J, with 10 bases in between. Per germline, CDR1 MNHGY and CDR2 SAAAGT. The CDR3 extends over 14 amino acids. DNA of the CDR3: TGTGCCAGCAGTTATTCTGGGTCACAAGAGACCCAGTACTTC. Its protein product is CASSYSGSQETQYF.

The CDR3 DNA reads TGTGCCAGTAGTCCCCGACCGGACGGAAACTATGGCTACACCTTC. This codes for CASSPRPDGNYGYTF. The rearrangement uses TRBV19 and TRBJ1-2; D gene ambiguous. In germline, CDR1 is LNHDA, CDR2 SQIVND (reference sequence). V lost 5 bases to trimming and J lost 2 bases, with 15 bases between them. The CDR3 sequence is 15 residues long.